What follows is one T cell receptor (beta chain) and its context. Its antigen is not known. TCRdb keeps only in-frame clones here, not all; method: immunoSEQ multiplex PCR. In the table there are 100,000 to 110,000 clones, approximately 91% of which are singletons. The sample comes from a study of T cell responses to AZD1222 COVID-19 vaccine. Study summary: Recipients boosted at about 4 weeks or about 12 weeks are pooled. Study outcomes and limitations: Donors were mostly white British, more females; clonal diversity possibly underestimated. Baseline testing showed seropositivity in only six AZD1222 recipients. Mapped onto spike, vaccine-associated CD4 TCRs spanned it and were dominant at 160-218 and 743-854.

CDR1 and CDR2 from the germline V gene are SEHNR and FQNEAQ (reference sequence). This CDR3 is built from 13 residues. Trimming pared 4 bases from V and 4 bases from J, leaving 8 bases between. The receptor was derived from an adult in good health. The source was peripheral blood, collected on day 0 of AZD1222 vaccination. This chain joins TRBV7-9 and TRBJ2-1; D may be TRBD1 (6 bases). The CDR3 here is CASSSGQYNEQFF. The CDR3 bases are TGTGCCAGCAGCTCTGGACAGTACAATGAGCAGTTCTTC.